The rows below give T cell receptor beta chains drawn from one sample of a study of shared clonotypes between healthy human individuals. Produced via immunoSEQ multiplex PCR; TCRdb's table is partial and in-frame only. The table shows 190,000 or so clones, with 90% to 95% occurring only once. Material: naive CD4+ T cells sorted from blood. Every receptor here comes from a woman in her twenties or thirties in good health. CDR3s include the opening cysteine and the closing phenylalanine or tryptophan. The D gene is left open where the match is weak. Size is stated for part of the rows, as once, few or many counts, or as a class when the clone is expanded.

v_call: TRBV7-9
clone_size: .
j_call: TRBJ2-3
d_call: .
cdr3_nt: TGTGCCAGCAGCTTAGGCGTAGCGTCGAGCACAGATACGCAGTATTTT
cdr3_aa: CASSLGVASSTDTQYF

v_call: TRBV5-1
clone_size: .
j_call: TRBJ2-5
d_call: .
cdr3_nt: TGCGCCAGCAGCTTTTCCGGAGATGGCAGGGGAGAGACCCAGTACTTC
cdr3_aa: CASSFSGDGRGETQYF

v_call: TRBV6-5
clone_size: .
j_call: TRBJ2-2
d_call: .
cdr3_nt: TGTGCCAGCAGCTTCTTGCGGGGTGGGACCGGGGAGCTGTTTTTT
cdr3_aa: CASSFLRGGTGELFF

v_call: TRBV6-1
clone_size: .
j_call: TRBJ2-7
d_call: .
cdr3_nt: TGTGCCAGCACTAGGGACATTCTCGGCTACGAGCAGTACTTC
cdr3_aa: CASTRDILGYEQYF

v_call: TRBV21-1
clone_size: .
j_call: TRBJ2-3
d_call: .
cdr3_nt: TGTGCCAGCAGTCGCCCCGGGACACTAGGCGCAGATACGCAGTATTTT
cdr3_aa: CASSRPGTLGADTQYF

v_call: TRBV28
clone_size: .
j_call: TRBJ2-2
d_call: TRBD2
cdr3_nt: TGTGCCAGCAGTCCCGGACTAGGGGACGGGGAGCTGTTTTTT
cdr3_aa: CASSPGLGDGELFF

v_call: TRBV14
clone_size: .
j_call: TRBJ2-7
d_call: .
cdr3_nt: TGTGCCAGCAGCCAGGCAGTAGAGCAGTACTTC
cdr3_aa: CASSQAVEQYF

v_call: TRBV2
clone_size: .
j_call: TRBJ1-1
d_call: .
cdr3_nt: TGTGCCAGCAGACAAACGGGGGTTATAGTAGCTGAAGCTTTCTTT
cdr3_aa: CASRQTGVIVAEAFF

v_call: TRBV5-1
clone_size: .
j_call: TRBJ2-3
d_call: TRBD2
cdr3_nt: TGCGCCAGCAGCTTCAGTCCTAGCGGGAGGCCCACAGATACGCAGTATTTT
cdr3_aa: CASSFSPSGRPTDTQYF

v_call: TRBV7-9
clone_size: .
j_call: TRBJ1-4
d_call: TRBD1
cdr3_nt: TGTGCCAGCAGCAAGAGGACAGGGGACAATGAAAAACTGTTTTTT
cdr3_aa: CASSKRTGDNEKLFF

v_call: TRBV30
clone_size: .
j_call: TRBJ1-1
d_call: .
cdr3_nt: TGTGCCTGGAGTACGGGACAATTGAACACTGAAGCTTTCTTT
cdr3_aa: CAWSTGQLNTEAFF

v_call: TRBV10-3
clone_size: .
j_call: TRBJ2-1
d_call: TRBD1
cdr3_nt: TGTGCCATCAGCGGGACAGACAATGAGCAGTTCTTC
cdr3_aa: CAISGTDNEQFF

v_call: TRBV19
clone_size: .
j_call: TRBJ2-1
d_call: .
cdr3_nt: TGTGCCAGTAGAGGGCTGGGGAGCGATGAGCAGTTCTTC
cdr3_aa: CASRGLGSDEQFF

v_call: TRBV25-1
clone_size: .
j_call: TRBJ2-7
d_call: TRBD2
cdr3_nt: TGTGCCAGCAGTGAAGTGGGCGGGAGAGGCTACGAGCAGTACTTC
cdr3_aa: CASSEVGGRGYEQYF

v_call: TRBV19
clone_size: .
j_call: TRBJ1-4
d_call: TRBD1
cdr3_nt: TGTGCCAGTAGTGACAGGGGAATAGGGGAAAAACTGTTTTTT
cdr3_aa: CASSDRGIGEKLFF

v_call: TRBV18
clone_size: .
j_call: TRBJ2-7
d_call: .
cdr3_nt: TGTGCCAGCTCACCCGGACTAGAACAGGGGTACGAGCAGTACTTC
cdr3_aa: CASSPGLEQGYEQYF

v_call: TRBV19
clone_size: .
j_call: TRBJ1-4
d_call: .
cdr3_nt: TGTGCCTCAACCCGGGGCGCTAATGAAAAACTGTTTTTT
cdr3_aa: CASTRGANEKLFF

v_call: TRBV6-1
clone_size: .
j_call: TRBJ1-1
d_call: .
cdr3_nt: TGTGCCAGCAGTGAGTTGGGAGGACAGATCACTGAAGCTTTCTTT
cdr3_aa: CASSELGGQITEAFF

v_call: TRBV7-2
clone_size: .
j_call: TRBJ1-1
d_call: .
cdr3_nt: TGTGCCAGCAGCTTAGCGGTCAGAGAGAACACTGAAGCTTTCTTT
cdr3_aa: CASSLAVRENTEAFF

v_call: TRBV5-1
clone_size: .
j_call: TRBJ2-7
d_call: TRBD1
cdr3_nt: TGCGCCAGCAGCCCAGGACAGGGTGTCGAGCAGTACTTC
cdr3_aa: CASSPGQGVEQYF

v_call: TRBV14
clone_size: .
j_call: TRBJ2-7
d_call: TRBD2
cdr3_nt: TGTGCCAGCAGCAAAGCGCTAGCGGGGAGCCACTACGAGCAGTACTTC
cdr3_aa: CASSKALAGSHYEQYF

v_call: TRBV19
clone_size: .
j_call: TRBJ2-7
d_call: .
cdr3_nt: TGTGCCAGTAGTATTAGGGGGGGACTACGGTACGAGCAGTACTTC
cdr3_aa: CASSIRGGLRYEQYF

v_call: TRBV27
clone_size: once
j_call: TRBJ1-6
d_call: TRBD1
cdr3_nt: TGTGCCAGCAGTCTGGGACAGGCATCCTATAATTCACCCCTCCACTTT
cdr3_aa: CASSLGQASYNSPLHF

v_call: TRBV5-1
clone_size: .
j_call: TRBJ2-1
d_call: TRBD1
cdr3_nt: TGCGCCAGCAGCTTGGGGGACAGATACAATGAGCAGTTCTTC
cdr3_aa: CASSLGDRYNEQFF

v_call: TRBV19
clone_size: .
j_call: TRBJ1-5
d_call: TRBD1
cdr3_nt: TGTGCCAGTAGTCTGGACAGGGATCAGCCCCAGCATTTT
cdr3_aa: CASSLDRDQPQHF

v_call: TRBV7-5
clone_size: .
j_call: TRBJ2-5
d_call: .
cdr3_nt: TGTGTCAGAAGAAGGACTAGCGGGAGCCAAGAGACCCAGTACTTC
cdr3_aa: CVRRRTSGSQETQYF

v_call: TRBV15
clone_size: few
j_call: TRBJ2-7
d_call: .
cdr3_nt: TGTGCCACCAGCAGAGGCAGGTTTCCAGGTGAGCAGTACTTC
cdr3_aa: CATSRGRFPGEQYF

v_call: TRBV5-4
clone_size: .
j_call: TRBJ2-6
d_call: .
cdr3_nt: TGTGCCAGCAGCCCCCTTTTTTCAGGGGCCAACGTCCTGACTTTC
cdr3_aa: CASSPLFSGANVLTF

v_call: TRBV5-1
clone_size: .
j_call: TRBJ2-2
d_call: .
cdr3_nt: TGCGCCAGCAGCTTGGGACTGAACACCGGGGAGCTGTTTTTT
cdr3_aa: CASSLGLNTGELFF

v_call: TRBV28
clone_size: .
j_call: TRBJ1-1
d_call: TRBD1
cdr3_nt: TGTGCCAGCAGTTCCGGACAGGGAACTGAAGCTTTCTTT
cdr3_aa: CASSSGQGTEAFF

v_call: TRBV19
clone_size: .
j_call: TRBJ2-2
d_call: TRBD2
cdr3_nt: TGTGCCAGTCGACTAGCGGGAGGGACCGGGGAGCTGTTTTTT
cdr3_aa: CASRLAGGTGELFF

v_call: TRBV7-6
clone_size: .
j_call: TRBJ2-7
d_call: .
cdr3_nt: TGTGCCAGCAGCCCGAGGACAGATGCATACGAGCAGTACTTC
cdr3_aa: CASSPRTDAYEQYF

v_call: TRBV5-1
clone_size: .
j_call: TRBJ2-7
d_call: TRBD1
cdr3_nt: TGCGCCAGCAGCCCTGACAGGGTCAGCTCCTACGAGCAGTACTTC
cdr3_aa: CASSPDRVSSYEQYF

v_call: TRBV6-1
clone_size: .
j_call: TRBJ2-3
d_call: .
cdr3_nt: TGTGCCAGCAGTGTCCAGGGAACAGATACGCAGTATTTT
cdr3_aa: CASSVQGTDTQYF

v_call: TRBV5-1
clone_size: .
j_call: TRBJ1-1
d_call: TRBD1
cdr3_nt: TGCGCCAGCAGCCCCTTCTTGGACAGGGGGAACACTGAAGCTTTCTTT
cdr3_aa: CASSPFLDRGNTEAFF

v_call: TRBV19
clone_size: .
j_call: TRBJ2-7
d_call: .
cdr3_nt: TGTGCCAGTAGTGTGACCCCAGGGGCCGAGCAGTACTTC
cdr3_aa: CASSVTPGAEQYF

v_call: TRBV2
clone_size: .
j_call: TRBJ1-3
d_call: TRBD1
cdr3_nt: TGTGCCAGCTGGCACCTCCGGGACAGAGGAAACACCATATATTTT
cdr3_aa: CASWHLRDRGNTIYF

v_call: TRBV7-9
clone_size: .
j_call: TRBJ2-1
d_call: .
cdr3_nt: TGTGCCAGCACCGCAGTAAGAGATGAGCAGTTCTTC
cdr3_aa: CASTAVRDEQFF

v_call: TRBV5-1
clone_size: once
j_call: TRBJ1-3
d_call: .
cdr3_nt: TGCGCCAGCAGCCCCCCAGGGTTATCTGGAAACACCATATATTTT
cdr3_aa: CASSPPGLSGNTIYF

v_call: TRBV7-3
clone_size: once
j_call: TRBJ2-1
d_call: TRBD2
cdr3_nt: TGTGCCAGCAGTCCAAGCGGGAGTCAGCCCAATGAGCAGTTCTTC
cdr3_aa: CASSPSGSQPNEQFF

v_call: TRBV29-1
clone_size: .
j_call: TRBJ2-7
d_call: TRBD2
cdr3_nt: TGCAGCGTCAAGATAGCGGTGGGACTAGCGGGGACCACCTCCTCCTACGAGCAGTACTTC
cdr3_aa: CSVKIAVGLAGTTSSYEQYF

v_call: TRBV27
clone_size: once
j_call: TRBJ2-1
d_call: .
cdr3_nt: TGTGCCAGCATGGGGGGCGCCTCGGTTGGGCAGTTCTTC
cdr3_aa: CASMGGASVGQFF

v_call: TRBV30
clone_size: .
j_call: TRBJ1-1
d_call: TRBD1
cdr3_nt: TGTGCCTGGGGCGGGACAGGGTACACTGAAGCTTTCTTT
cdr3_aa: CAWGGTGYTEAFF

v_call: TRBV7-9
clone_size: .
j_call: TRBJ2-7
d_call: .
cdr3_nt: TGTGCCAGCAGCTTAAAGGCGGGGCCCTACGAGCAGTACTTC
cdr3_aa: CASSLKAGPYEQYF

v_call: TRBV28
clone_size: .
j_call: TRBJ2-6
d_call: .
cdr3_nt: TGTGCCAGCAGTTCCTCTACGTTCTCTGGGGCCAACGTCCTGACTTTC
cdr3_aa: CASSSSTFSGANVLTF

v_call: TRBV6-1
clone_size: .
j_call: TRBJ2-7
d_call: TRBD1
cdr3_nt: TGTGCCAGCAGCGTAGACAGGGGGCGGGGCGAGCAGTACTTC
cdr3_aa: CASSVDRGRGEQYF

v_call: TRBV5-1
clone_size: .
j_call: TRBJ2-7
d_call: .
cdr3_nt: TGCGCCAGCAGCTGGGGGCCCAGTGGAGAGCAGTACTTC
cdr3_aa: CASSWGPSGEQYF

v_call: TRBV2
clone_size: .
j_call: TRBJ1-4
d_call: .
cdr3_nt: TGTGCCAGCACCAAGGGTAGAAACGGGGCTGAAAAACTGTTTTTT
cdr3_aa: CASTKGRNGAEKLFF

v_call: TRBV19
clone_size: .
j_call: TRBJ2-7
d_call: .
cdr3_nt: TGTGCCAGTAGTATGCCCCCCATGGAGGGGTCGAGGTACGAGCAGTACTTC
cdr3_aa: CASSMPPMEGSRYEQYF

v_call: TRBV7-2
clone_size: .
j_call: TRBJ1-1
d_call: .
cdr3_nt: TGTGCCAGCAGCCGACAAGGGGGAGGCACTGAAGCTTTCTTT
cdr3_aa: CASSRQGGGTEAFF

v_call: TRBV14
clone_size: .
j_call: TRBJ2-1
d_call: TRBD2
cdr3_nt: TGTGCCAGCAGCCAAGGACTAGCTGTAACCTCCTACAATGAGCAGTTCTTC
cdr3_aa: CASSQGLAVTSYNEQFF

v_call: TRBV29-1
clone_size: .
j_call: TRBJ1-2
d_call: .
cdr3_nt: TGCAGCGTTGAAGCCCCGGGAGGCTACACCTTC
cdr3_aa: CSVEAPGGYTF

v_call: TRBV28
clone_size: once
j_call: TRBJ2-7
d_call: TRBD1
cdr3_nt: TGTGCCAGCAGTTTATACGGGACAGGGGATCACGAGCAGTACTTC
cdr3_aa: CASSLYGTGDHEQYF

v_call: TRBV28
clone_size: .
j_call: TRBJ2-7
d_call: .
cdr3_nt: TGTGCCAGCAGTTCGAGTCGGGGCGAGCAGTACTTC
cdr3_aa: CASSSSRGEQYF

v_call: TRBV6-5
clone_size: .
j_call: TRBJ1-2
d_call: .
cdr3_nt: TGTGCCAGCAGTTCGGGTGGAGTGGGGGCTAGCGGCTACACCTTC
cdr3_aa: CASSSGGVGASGYTF

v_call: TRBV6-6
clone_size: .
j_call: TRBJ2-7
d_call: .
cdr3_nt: TGTGCCAGCAGTTTAGGGACGGCTTATTACGAGCAGTACTTC
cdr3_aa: CASSLGTAYYEQYF

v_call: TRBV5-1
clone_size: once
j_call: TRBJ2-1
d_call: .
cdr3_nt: TGCGCCAGCAGCGTACAAGACAATGAGCAGTTCTTC
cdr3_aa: CASSVQDNEQFF